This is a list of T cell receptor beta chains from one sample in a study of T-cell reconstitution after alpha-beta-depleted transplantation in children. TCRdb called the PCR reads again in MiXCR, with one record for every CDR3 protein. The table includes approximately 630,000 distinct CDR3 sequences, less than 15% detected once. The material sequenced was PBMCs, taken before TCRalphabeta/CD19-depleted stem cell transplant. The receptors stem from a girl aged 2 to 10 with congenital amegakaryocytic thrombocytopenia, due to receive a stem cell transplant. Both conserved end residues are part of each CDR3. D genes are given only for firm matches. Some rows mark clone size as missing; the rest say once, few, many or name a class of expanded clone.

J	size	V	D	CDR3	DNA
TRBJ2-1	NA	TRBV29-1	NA	CCVEISPYNEQFF	TGCTGCGTTGAAATCAGCCCTTACAATGAGCAGTTCTTC
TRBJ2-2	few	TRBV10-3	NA	CAISLQGGLGTGELFF	TGTGCCATCAGTCTCCAGGGGGGATTAGGCACCGGGGAGCTGTTTTTT
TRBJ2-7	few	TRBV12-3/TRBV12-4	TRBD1	CASSLGQALAYEQYF	TGTGCCAGCAGCCTCGGACAGGCACTGGCCTACGAGCAGTACTTC
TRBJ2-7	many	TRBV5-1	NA	CASRQDSYYEQYF	TGCGCCAGCAGACAGGACAGCTATTACGAGCAGTACTTC
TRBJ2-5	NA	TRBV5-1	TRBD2	CASSFLAGDEETQYF	TGCGCCAGCAGCTTTCTAGCGGGAGATGAGGAGACCCAGTACTTC
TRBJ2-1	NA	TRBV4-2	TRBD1	CASSINAGGSYNEQFF	TGTGCCAGCAGCATAAACGCAGGGGGCAGCTACAATGAGCAGTTCTTC
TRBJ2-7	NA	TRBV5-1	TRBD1	CASSLGGQVYEQYF	TGCGCCAGCAGCTTGGGGGGACAGGTCTACGAGCAGTACTTC
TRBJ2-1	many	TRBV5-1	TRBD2	CASSYSSNTLGLARNEQFF	TGCGCCAGCAGCTATAGTAGTAATACGCTAGGACTAGCGCGCAATGAGCAGTTCTTC
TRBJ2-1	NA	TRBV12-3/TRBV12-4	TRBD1	CASIQGDEYNEQFF	TGTGCCAGTATACAGGGGGATGAGTACAATGAGCAGTTCTTC
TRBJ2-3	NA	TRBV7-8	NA	CASTLRSGFGTDTQYF	TGTGCCAGCACCCTAAGGAGCGGATTCGGCACAGATACGCAGTATTTT
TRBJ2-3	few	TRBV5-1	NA	CASSVHTDTQYF	TGCGCCAGCAGCGTTCACACAGATACGCAGTATTTT
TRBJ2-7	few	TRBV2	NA	CATKGDAPRVEQYF	TGTGCCACAAAGGGCGACGCCCCCCGGGTCGAGCAGTACTTC
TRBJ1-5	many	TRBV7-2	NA	CASSGYNQPQHF	TGTGCCAGCAGCGGCTACAATCAGCCCCAGCATTTT
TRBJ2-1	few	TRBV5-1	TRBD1	CASSLGQGAGVEQFF	TGCGCCAGCAGCTTGGGACAGGGGGCGGGTGTTGAGCAGTTCTTC
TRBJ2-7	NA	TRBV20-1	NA	CSARGPETYEQYF	TGCAGTGCTAGAGGCCCGGAGACCTACGAGCAGTACTTC
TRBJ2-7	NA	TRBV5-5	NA	CASSGIRTATYEQYF	TGTGCCAGCAGCGGTATACGGACGGCTACCTACGAGCAGTACTTC
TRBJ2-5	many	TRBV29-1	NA	CSAVVGGAEETQYF	TGCAGCGCGGTCGTTGGAGGAGCAGAAGAGACCCAGTACTTC
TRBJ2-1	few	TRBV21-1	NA	CASSNGGGSNEQFF	TGTGCCAGCAGTAATGGCGGGGGGAGCAATGAGCAGTTCTTC
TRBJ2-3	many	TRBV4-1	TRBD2	CASSQGLAGSTDTQYF	TGCGCCAGCAGCCAAGGACTAGCGGGATCCACAGATACGCAGTATTTT
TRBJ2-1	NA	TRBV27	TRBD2	CASSPRAGGINEQFF	TGTGCCAGCAGCCCCCGGGCGGGAGGGATCAATGAGCAGTTCTTC
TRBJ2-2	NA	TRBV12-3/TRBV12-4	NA	CASSLRWTENTGELFF	TGTGCCAGCAGTTTACGATGGACAGAGAACACCGGGGAGCTGTTTTTT
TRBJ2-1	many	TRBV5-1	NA	CASSLGRLNEQFF	TGCGCCAGCAGCTTGGGTCGTCTGAATGAGCAGTTCTTC
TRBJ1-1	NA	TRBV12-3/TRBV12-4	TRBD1	CASDNTYGQGDTEAFF	TGTGCCAGCGATAATACTTATGGACAGGGGGACACTGAAGCTTTCTTT
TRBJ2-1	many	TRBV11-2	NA	CASSLGRVEQFF	TGTGCCAGCAGCTTAGGGCGAGTAGAGCAGTTCTTC
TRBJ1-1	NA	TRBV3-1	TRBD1	CASSQERDRASNTEAFF	TGTGCCAGCAGCCAAGAGCGGGACAGAGCTTCGAACACTGAAGCTTTCTTT
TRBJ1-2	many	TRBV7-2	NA	CASSLGPPGVNYGYTF	TGTGCCAGCAGCTTAGGGCCTCCAGGAGTTAACTATGGCTACACCTTC
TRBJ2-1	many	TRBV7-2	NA	CASSPSFWGSSYNEQFF	TGTGCCAGCAGCCCCTCCTTTTGGGGGAGCTCCTACAATGAGCAGTTCTTC
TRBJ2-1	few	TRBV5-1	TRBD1	CASSLDLSRGLGSYNEQFF	TGCGCCAGCAGCTTGGACCTCAGCAGGGGGCTAGGCTCCTACAATGAGCAGTTCTTC
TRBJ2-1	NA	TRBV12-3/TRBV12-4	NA	CASREGPGQQFF	TGTGCCAGCAGAGAAGGCCCGGGACAGCAGTTCTTC
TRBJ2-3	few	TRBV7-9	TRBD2	CASSLISGVDTQYF	TGTGCCAGCAGCTTAATTAGCGGGGTAGATACGCAGTATTTT
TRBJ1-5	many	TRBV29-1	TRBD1	CSVSWDSANNQPQHF	TGCAGCGTTAGCTGGGACAGCGCGAACAATCAGCCCCAGCATTTT
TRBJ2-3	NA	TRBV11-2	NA	CASSLATPYTQYF	TGTGCCAGCAGCTTAGCTACACCCTATACGCAGTATTTT
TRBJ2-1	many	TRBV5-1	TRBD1	CASFTGVNEQFF	TGCGCCAGCTTCACAGGGGTGAATGAGCAGTTCTTC